The next 8 T cell receptor beta chains were all read from a single sample in a study of cytomegalovirus exposure and HLA in healthy donors. The PCR employed 60 Vbeta primers together with 13 Jbeta primers. TCRdb's copy holds only in-frame clones and misses some; the assay was immunoSEQ multiplex PCR. Among 140,000 to 150,000 clones listed, roughly two thirds were seen once. The sequenced sample consisted of PBMCs. The receptors come from a male donor in good health and CMV-seronegative.

This sequence joins TRBV4-3 and TRBJ2-2; 14 bases line up with TRBD2. The trim removed 4 bases at V and 2 bases at J, leaving 6 bases unmatched. The CDR3 has 18 residues. In germline, CDR1 is LGHNA, CDR2 YSLEER. CDR3 sequence (DNA): TGCGCCAGCAGCCGAGGACTAGCGGGGGGACCTAACACCGGGGAGCTGTTTTTT. This codes for CASSRGLAGGPNTGELFF.

V is TRBV5-1 and J is TRBJ2-2, with D perhaps TRBD1 (5 bases). The CDR3 is made up of 18 amino acids. V gave up 4 bases and J gave up 2 bases, with 21 bases separating them. Germline CDR1 and CDR2: SGHRS and YFSETQ. CDR3: CASSPQVGAGNNTGELFF. The CDR3, as DNA: TGCGCCAGCAGCCCCCAAGTTGGGGCAGGGAACAACACCGGGGAGCTGTTTTTT.

The sample holds a few counts of this clone. The chain has TRBV7-9 and TRBJ1-6; possibly TRBD1 for D (5 bases). CDR3 length: 15 residues. The V end was cut by 1 base, the J end by 9 bases, with 13 bases between. The V gene's germline CDR1 is SEHNR and CDR2 FQNEAQ (reference sequence). CDR3 loop: CASSLVQGIGSPLHF. Here the CDR3 DNA reads TGTGCCAGCAGCTTAGTTCAGGGTATAGGTTCACCCCTCCACTTT.

Comments on this clone: This sample also contains other DNA sequences that code for the same CDR3. V gene TRBV2 combines with J gene TRBJ2-7; TRBD1 agrees at 7 bases. Germline lookup yields CDR1 SNHLY and CDR2 FYNNEI. V lost 4 bases to trimming and J lost 2 bases; unmatched junction nucleotides: 2. This CDR3 has 13 residues. CDR3 nucleotides: TGTGCCAGCAGTGGACAGGGCGCCTACGAGCAGTACTTC. Encoded protein: CASSGQGAYEQYF.

This rearrangement joins TRBV7-9 to TRBJ1-1; perhaps TRBD1 as D (5 bases). The germline gives CDR1 SEHNR, CDR2 FQNEAQ (reference sequence). The CDR3 has 14 amino acids. Trimming took off 5 bases at V and 7 bases at J, with 17 bases between the two ends. The CDR3 nucleotides are TGTGCCAGCAGCGGGACTGGGCCAGCCGATGAAGCTTTCTTT. This encodes CASSGTGPADEAFF.

There are a few counts of this clone. The CDR3 sequence is CASSERQKSYNEQFF. For the CDR3, the DNA is TGTGCCAGCAGTGAACGACAGAAATCCTACAATGAGCAGTTCTTC. The genes are TRBV7-8 and TRBJ2-1; weak D call: TRBD1 (5 bases). Trimming shortened V by 6 bases and J by 1 base, and 13 bases separated the two germline ends. The CDR3 length is 15 residues. Germline-derived CDR1 and CDR2 are SGHVS and FQNEAQ.

This clone was recorded only once. The CDR3 loop reads CASSPSSTDTQYF. The CDR3 DNA reads as TGTGCCAGCAGCCCCTCGAGCACAGATACGCAGTATTTT. The gene calls are TRBV4-2 and TRBJ2-3, with D unresolved. The CDR3 has 13 amino acids. Trimming took off 4 bases at V and 0 bases at J, with 5 bases between the two ends. Germline lookup yields CDR1 LGHNA and CDR2 YNFKEQ.

The rearrangement links TRBV5-4 to TRBJ2-3, with D possibly being TRBD2 (5 bases). This CDR3 is 14 amino acids long. Trimming pared 0 bases from V and 6 bases from J, leaving 11 bases between. The V gene's germline CDR1 is SGHNT and CDR2 YYREEE (reference sequence). This CDR3 is CASSLEAESDTQYF. In nucleotides, the CDR3 is TGTGCCAGCAGCTTGGAAGCGGAGTCGGATACGCAGTATTTT. The full variable domain, in which reference TRBV5-4 and TRBJ2-3 provide the parts outside the CDR3, is ETGVTQSPTHLIKTRGQQVTLRCSSQSGHNTVSWYQQALGQGPQFIFQYYREEENGRGNFPPRFSGLQFPNYSSELNVNALELDDSALYLCASSLEAESDTQYFGPGTRLTVL.